The sequence of this T cell receptor beta chain was determined in a study of blood T cell repertoires in COVID-19. This CDR3 is built from 14 residues. Trimming took 7 bases from V and 2 from J; bases not matched to a gene: 4. CDR1 and CDR2 (germline): LNHDA, SQIVND (reference sequence). Libraries were prepared by immunoSEQ multiplex PCR; TCRdb keeps only in-frame clonotypes and omits some of them. The sample contains fewer than 250,000 clones, 80% to 90% of which appear only once. This receptor was taken from a woman of 80 years or more with acute or convalescent COVID-19. The sample taken for sequencing was peripheral blood. The chain couples TRBV19 to TRBJ2-1; 8 bases align to TRBD1. The DNA for the CDR3 is TGTGCCAGTACCACGACAGGGGCCTACAATGAGCAGTTCTTC. Amino acids: CASTTTGAYNEQFF.